Shown below are 23 T cell receptor beta chains from a single sample sequenced in a study of blood T cells in healthy people across ages. Combining a sample-barcoded 5' primer with a J-beta primer mix, a second PCR ran for roughly 6 to 11 cycles. TCRdb re-analysed the 5' RACE reads in MiXCR, keeping a single row per CDR3 protein. This sample has around 780,000 distinct CDR3 sequences, with 56% found just once. The sequenced sample consisted of blood. The source is a man aged 40-49 years in good health.

This clonotype has only one observation. The chain links TRBV20-1 to TRBJ2-2, with D perhaps assigned TRBD1 or TRBD2 (6 bases each). In germline, CDR1 is DFQATT, CDR2 SNEGSKA (reference sequence). V was cut by 3 bases and J by 3 bases, with 14 bases left in between. The CDR3 totals 15 residues. The CDR3 sequence: CSARPRGRDTGELFF. CDR3 DNA sequence: TGCAGTGCTAGGCCCCGGGGGCGAGACACCGGGGAGCTGTTTTTT.

This chain links TRBV7-3 with TRBJ2-1, with 8 bases fitting TRBD1. Germline assignment: CDR1 SGHTA and CDR2 FQGTGA. The CDR3 is 15 residues long. V lost 8 bases, J lost 3 bases, and 9 bases stayed unmatched. Here the CDR3 DNA reads TGTGCCAGCGGCCCGAGACAGGGGCGCTACAATGAGCAGTTCTTC. It encodes CASGPRQGRYNEQFF. Looking up the rest from reference TRBV7-3 and TRBJ2-1 gives the full variable domain: GAGVSQTPSNKVTEKGKYVELRCDPISGHTALYWYRQSLGQGPEFLIYFQGTGAADDSGLPNDRFFAVRPEGSVSTLKIQRTERGDSAVYLCASGPRQGRYNEQFFGPGTRLTVL.

J is TRBJ2-7 and V is TRBV5-1; no definite D call. The J call may not be correct, given that the DNA end is closer to TRBJ2-5. The V gene's germline CDR1 is SGHRS and CDR2 YFSETQ. This CDR3 comprises 13 residues. DNA of the CDR3: TGCGCCAGCAGCTTTGAAGTTGGGGAGACCCAGTACTTC. It yields the protein CASSFEVGETQYF.

V gene TRBV3-1 combines with J gene TRBJ2-1, with 8 positions matching TRBD2. The length of the CDR3 is 17 residues. CDR1 is LGHDT, CDR2 YNNKEL, per germline (reference sequence). The trim removed 1 base at V and 10 bases at J, leaving 15 bases unmatched. CDR3 amino acids: CASSQVYGGGQPREQFF. The CDR3 nucleotides read TGTGCCAGCAGCCAAGTTTATGGCGGGGGGCAGCCAAGGGAGCAGTTCTTC.

This clonotype was counted between two and nine times. The chain recombines TRBV4-3 with TRBJ2-7, with 14 positions matching TRBD2. V gave up 1 base and J gave up 5 bases; unmatched junction bases: 4. Per germline, CDR1 LGHNA and CDR2 YSLEER. This CDR3 has 16 amino acids. Written as DNA, the CDR3 is TGCGCCAGCAGCCAAGGGACTAGCGGGAGGCCCCACGAGCAGTACTTC. It translates to CASSQGTSGRPHEQYF.

In this sample, this clonotype turned up a few times. This sequence joins TRBV5-1 and TRBJ2-2, with 8 bases identical to TRBD1. The CDR3 consists of 20 residues. The V and J ends lost 5 bases and 0 bases, in that order; junction bases with no gene match: 18. Per the germline V gene, CDR1 is SGHRS and CDR2 is YFSETQ. CDR3 amino acids: CASRDSPRDRRVPNTGELFF. In DNA form, the CDR3 reads TGCGCCAGCAGGGACAGCCCCCGGGACAGGCGGGTTCCGAACACCGGGGAGCTGTTTTTT.

The rearrangement links TRBV9 to TRBJ2-7; TRBD1 matches at 9 bases. The CDR3 is 14 residues long. Germline loops: CDR1 SGDLS, CDR2 YYNGEE. V lost 3 bases to trimming and J lost 4 bases; unmatched junction nucleotides: 5. The CDR3 bases are TGTGCCAGCAGCGAGACGACAGGGGGGTACGAGCAGTACTTC. It yields the protein CASSETTGGYEQYF.

The rearrangement uses TRBV7-9 and TRBJ2-5; 8 bases are a match to TRBD1. The germline V gene has CDR1 SEHNR and CDR2 FQNEAQ (reference sequence). With V trimmed by 11 bases and J by 1 base, 0 bases remained unmatched. CDR3 length: 11 residues. The CDR3 here is CAGTGQETQYF. Here the CDR3 DNA reads TGTGCCGGGACAGGCCAAGAGACCCAGTACTTC.

This clonotype turned up a few times. The chain combines TRBV5-1 with TRBJ2-7; 7 positions match TRBD2. The CDR3 is 17 amino acids. V shed 4 bases and J 6 bases; nucleotides not matched to a gene: 19. Germline CDR1 and CDR2: SGHRS and YFSETQ. CDR3 protein: CASSRNGASGLPSEQYF. In nucleotides, the CDR3 is TGCGCCAGCAGCCGAAACGGGGCTAGCGGACTACCTAGCGAGCAGTACTTC.

The CDR3 coding sequence is TGTGCCAGCAGCGGGGGGGTGACAGGTACCTACGAGCAGTACTTC. Protein product: CASSGGVTGTYEQYF. The chain has TRBV5-6 and TRBJ2-7, with D possibly matching TRBD2 (7 bases). V dropped 4 bases and J dropped 2 bases, with 16 bases sitting between them. CDR3 size: 15 residues. Germline CDR1 SGHDT, CDR2 YYEEEE. The whole variable domain, remainder taken from reference TRBV5-6 and TRBJ2-7, is DAGVTQSPTHLIKTRGQQVTLRCSPKSGHDTVSWYQQALGQGPQFIFQYYEEEERQRGNFPDRFSGHQFPNYSSELNVNALLLGDSALYLCASSGGVTGTYEQYFGPGTRLTVT.

This clonotype has at least ten counts. The chain joins TRBV3-1 to TRBJ1-1; D is unclear. V was trimmed by 1 base and J by 1 base, leaving 7 bases between them. From germline, CDR1 is LGHDT and CDR2 YNNKEL (reference sequence). CDR3 size: 14 residues. CDR3 sequence (DNA): TGTGCCAGCAGCCAAGTACAGCGGAACACTGAAGCTTTCTTT. Translating gives CASSQVQRNTEAFF.

The chain joins TRBV5-1 to TRBJ1-4, with D unclear. There are 14 residues in the CDR3. Trimming pared 0 bases from V and 11 bases from J, leaving 14 bases between. In germline, CDR1 is SGHRS, CDR2 YFSETQ. The CDR3: CASSLGEREGKLFF. The DNA for the CDR3 is TGCGCCAGCAGCTTGGGGGAACGCGAAGGGAAACTGTTTTTT.

The chain has TRBV7-3 and TRBJ1-6, with unresolved D. The V gene's germline CDR1 is SGHTA and CDR2 FQGTGA. Trimming took 3 bases from V and 3 from J, leaving 6 bases between them. This CDR3 is 14 amino acids long. The CDR3 here is CASSFRGYNSPLHF. DNA of the CDR3: TGTGCCAGCAGCTTCCGGGGCTATAATTCACCCCTCCACTTT.

The V and J genes are TRBV27 and TRBJ2-3, with 12 bases aligning to TRBD1. The V gene's germline CDR1 is MNHEY and CDR2 SMNVEV (reference sequence). CDR3 length equals 17 residues. With V trimmed by 3 bases and J by 3 bases, 7 bases remained unmatched. The CDR3 reads CASSFVGGQGATDTQYF. For the CDR3, the DNA is TGTGCCAGCAGTTTCGTTGGGGGACAGGGGGCGACAGATACGCAGTATTTT.

This clonotype has a handful of counts. The rearrangement uses TRBV4-2 and TRBJ1-2, with TRBD1 as a possible D gene (5 bases). This CDR3 has 16 residues. Germline CDR1 reads LGHNA; CDR2 reads YNFKEQ. Trimming took 0 bases from V and 6 from J, leaving 17 bases between them. In DNA form, the CDR3 reads TGTGCCAGCAGCCAAGACCGGGCAGGGAATGAAGATGGCTACACCTTC. Amino acids: CASSQDRAGNEDGYTF.

This sequence joins TRBV4-1 and TRBJ2-7; the D gene is possibly TRBD1 (6 bases). Trimming took off 6 bases at V and 4 bases at J, with 16 bases between the two ends. This CDR3 contains 14 residues. The germline V gene has CDR1 MGHRA and CDR2 YSYEKL. CDR3 in amino acids: CASSPGDRKYEQYF. In nucleotides, the CDR3 is TGCGCCAGCAGTCCAGGGGACCGTAAGTACGAGCAGTACTTC.

The J gene is TRBJ1-2, the V gene TRBV27; 10 bases are a match to TRBD1. Germline values: CDR1 MNHEY, CDR2 SMNVEV (reference sequence). Trimming removed 1 base from V and 4 bases from J; junction bases left unmatched: 15. The CDR3 runs to 19 residues. CDR3 coding DNA: TGTGCCAGCAGTTTATTGGTCCCGGGACAGGGGAAAGTGAGCTATGGCTACACCTTC. Translated, it gives CASSLLVPGQGKVSYGYTF.

J is TRBJ1-5 and V is TRBV18, with 7 bases matching TRBD1. The germline V gene encodes CDR1 KGHSH and CDR2 LQKENI. CDR3 size: 12 residues. V gave up 4 bases and J gave up 8 bases; unmatched junction bases: 2. The CDR3 reads CASSQGTEPQHF. The CDR3 nucleotides are TGTGCCAGCTCACAAGGGACAGAGCCCCAGCATTTT. The whole variable domain, filled in from reference TRBV18 and TRBJ1-5, reads NAGVMQNPRHLVRRRGQEARLRCSPMKGHSHVYWYRQLPEEGLKFMVYLQKENIIDESGMPKERFSAEFPKEGPSILRIQQVVRGDSAAYFCASSQGTEPQHFGDGTRLSIL.

This clonotype came up a few times. DNA for the CDR3: TGTGCCAGCAGCTCTTCAGATTACGAGCAGTACTTC. This codes for CASSSSDYEQYF. The chain carries TRBV5-6 and TRBJ2-7; no firm D call. CDR1 is SGHDT, CDR2 YYEEEE, per germline. This CDR3 comprises 12 residues. V lost 3 bases to trimming and J lost 4 bases, with 8 bases between them.

V and J are TRBV28 and TRBJ2-5; 7 bases are shared with TRBD2. CDR1 is MDHEN, CDR2 SYDVKM, per germline. J lost 6 bases, V lost 3 bases, and 10 bases had no gene match. The CDR3 spans 15 residues. CDR3 sequence (DNA): TGTGCCAGCAGTTTGGCGGCGGCGGGGGTACAGACCCAGTACTTC. It specifies CASSLAAAGVQTQYF.

The rearrangement uses TRBV6-4 and TRBJ2-3, with D hard to call. The CDR3 is 16 amino acids. V lost 5 bases and J lost 1, with 16 bases in between. Per the germline V gene, CDR1 is MRHNA and CDR2 is SNTAGT. The CDR3 loop is CASSPQVTGGTDTQYF. In DNA form, the CDR3 reads TGTGCCAGCAGTCCCCAAGTTACCGGTGGCACAGATACGCAGTATTTT.

The chain uses TRBV5-5 and TRBJ2-7; 9 bases fit TRBD1. V was pared by 4 bases and J by 8 bases, with 10 bases of the junction left unmatched. The CDR3 extends over 14 amino acids. The V gene's germline CDR1 is SGHKS and CDR2 YYEKEE (reference sequence). The CDR3 spells CASSGTGGGFKQYF. Written as DNA, the CDR3 is TGTGCCAGCAGCGGTACAGGGGGCGGATTCAAGCAGTACTTC.

The chain couples TRBV29-1 to TRBJ1-1, with 7 bases lining up with TRBD1. CDR1 and CDR2 from the germline V gene are SQVTM and ANQGSEA. The ends lost 5 bases at V and 0 bases at J; junction bases unmatched: 6. The CDR3 has 14 residues. CDR3 nucleotides: TGCAGCGTTAACAGGGGCGAAATGAACACTGAAGCTTTCTTT. Translation gives CSVNRGEMNTEAFF.